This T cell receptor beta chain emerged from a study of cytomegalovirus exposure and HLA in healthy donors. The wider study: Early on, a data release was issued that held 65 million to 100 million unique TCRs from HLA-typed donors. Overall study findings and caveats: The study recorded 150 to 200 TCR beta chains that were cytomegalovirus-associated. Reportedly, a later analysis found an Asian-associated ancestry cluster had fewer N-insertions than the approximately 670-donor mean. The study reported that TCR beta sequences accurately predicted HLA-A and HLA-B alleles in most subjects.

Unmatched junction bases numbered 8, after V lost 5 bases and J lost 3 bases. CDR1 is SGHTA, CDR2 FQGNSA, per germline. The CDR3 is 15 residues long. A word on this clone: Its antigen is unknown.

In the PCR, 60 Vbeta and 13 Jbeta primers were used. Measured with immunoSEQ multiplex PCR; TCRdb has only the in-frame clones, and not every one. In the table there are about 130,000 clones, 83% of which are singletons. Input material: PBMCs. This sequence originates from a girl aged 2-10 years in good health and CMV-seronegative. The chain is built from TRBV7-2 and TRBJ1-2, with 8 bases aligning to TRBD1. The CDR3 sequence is CASSPGQGFYYGYTF. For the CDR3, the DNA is TGTGCCAGCAGCCCTGGACAGGGTTTTTACTATGGCTACACCTTC. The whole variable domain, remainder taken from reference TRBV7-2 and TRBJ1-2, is GAGVSQSPSNKVTEKGKDVELRCDPISGHTALYWYRQSLGQGLEFLIYFQGNSAPDKSGLPSDRFSAERTGGSVSTLTIQRTQQEDSAVYLCASSPGQGFYYGYTFGSGTRLTVV.